Presented here are 10 T cell receptor beta chains from one specimen sequenced in a study of graft-versus-host responses after intestinal transplantation. Libraries were prepared by immunoSEQ multiplex PCR; TCRdb keeps only in-frame clonotypes and omits some of them. The sample has some 12,000 clones, around 80% seen once. The sample was PBMCs, taken around 130 days after transplant. The receptors derive from a human patient who received an intestinal transplant, so some T cells may come from the graft donor.

The rearrangement joins TRBV19 to TRBJ2-7; 10 bases align to TRBD1. This CDR3 spans 14 amino acids. Trimming cost V 4 bases and J 5 bases; bases outside gene matches: 5. From germline, CDR1 is LNHDA and CDR2 SQIVND (reference sequence). For the CDR3, the DNA is TGTGCCAGTAGTACGCGGGACAGGGGAGACGAGCAGTACTTC. Protein product: CASSTRDRGDEQYF. The full variable domain, with the rest looked up from reference TRBV19 and TRBJ2-7, is DGGITQSPKYLFRKEGQNVTLSCEQNLNHDAMYWYRQDPGQGLRLIYYSQIVNDFQKGDIAEGYSVSREKKESFPLTVTSAQKNPTAFYLCASSTRDRGDEQYFGPGTRLTVT.

This clone was seen only once. This sequence joins TRBV19 and TRBJ2-3; 7 bases are shared with TRBD2. The J segment lost 0 bases and the V segment lost 11 bases, leaving 2 bases of the junction unmatched. CDR3 size: 12 residues. CDR1 and CDR2 from the germline V gene are LNHDA and SQIVND (reference sequence). The CDR3 loop reads CAAAGSTDTQYF. CDR3 DNA: TGTGCCGCAGCGGGGAGCACAGATACGCAGTATTTT.

V gene TRBV19 combines with J gene TRBJ1-1, with D perhaps TRBD1 (5 bases). Germline CDR1 and CDR2: LNHDA and SQIVND (reference sequence). V lost 3 bases, J lost 5 bases, and 13 bases lay in between. This CDR3 contains 14 residues. Written as DNA, the CDR3 is TGTGCCAGTAGTATCACGGGGGTAGGGACTGAAGCTTTCTTT. Encoded protein: CASSITGVGTEAFF.

The chain has TRBV5-1 and TRBJ1-1; D ambiguous. With 0 bases removed from V and 3 bases from J, the gap between germline ends came to 6 bases. CDR1 is SGHRS and CDR2 is YFSETQ in the germline V gene. The CDR3 sequence is 13 residues long. The CDR3 nucleotides are TGCGCCAGCAGCTTGGGACGGTACACTGAAGCTTTCTTT. Its protein product is CASSLGRYTEAFF.

This clone came up once. This rearrangement joins TRBV7-8 to TRBJ2-7; 15 positions match TRBD2. The CDR3 runs to 20 residues. The ends lost 5 bases at V and 6 bases at J; junction bases unmatched: 20. The V gene's germline CDR1 is SGHVS and CDR2 FQNEAQ. This CDR3 reads CASSRTIPGLAGGTPTEQYF. CDR3 bases: TGTGCCAGCAGCCGAACCATACCGGGACTAGCGGGAGGTACCCCCACCGAGCAGTACTTC.

V and J are TRBV21-1 and TRBJ2-5; the D call of TRBD1 is as the table states it, not checked on the DNA. TRBV21-1 is described as a pseudogene. The CDR3 consists of 14 residues. The CDR3 sequence: CASSTPGTGETRYF. The CDR3 nucleotides read TGTGCCAGCAGTACCCCCGGGACAGGAGAGACCCGGTACTTC.

The chain employs TRBV4-2 and TRBJ2-1, with D possibly matching TRBD2 (6 bases). The germline gives CDR1 LGHNA, CDR2 YNFKEQ. Trimming shortened V by 0 bases and J by 3 bases, and 12 bases separated the two germline ends. The CDR3 extends over 16 amino acids. The CDR3 protein is CASSQEDGTDYNEQFF. The CDR3 coding sequence is TGTGCCAGCAGCCAAGAAGACGGGACTGACTACAATGAGCAGTTCTTC.

Notes on this clone: Germline is not matched at one junction end, which may reflect a read error. V usage is TRBV7-8 and J usage is TRBJ2-1; TRBD1 might be the D (7 bases). Germline V lookup: CDR1 SGHVS, CDR2 FQNEAQ. The CDR3 loop spans 11 amino acids. CDR3 protein: CASSPDREEIF. CDR3 in DNA: TGTGCCAGCAGTCCCGACAGGGAGGAGATCTTC.

The chain carries TRBV5-1 and TRBJ2-1; maybe TRBD2 (7 bases). The CDR3 is 16 amino acids. From germline, CDR1 is SGHRS and CDR2 YFSETQ. Trimming pared 0 bases from V and 7 bases from J, leaving 17 bases between. The CDR3 coding sequence is TGCGCCAGCAGCTTGGAAGACCGGGGGGCCTTAAATGAGCAGTTCTTC. Encoded protein: CASSLEDRGALNEQFF.

The V and J genes are TRBV7-9 and TRBJ2-1; the D is unclear. The germline V and J ends were trimmed by 3 bases and 6 bases, with 3 bases remaining between them. CDR1 is SEHNR, CDR2 FQNEAQ, per germline (reference sequence). The CDR3 consists of 11 residues. The CDR3 spells CASSLGNEQFF. CDR3 DNA: TGTGCCAGCAGCTTGGGCAATGAGCAGTTCTTC.